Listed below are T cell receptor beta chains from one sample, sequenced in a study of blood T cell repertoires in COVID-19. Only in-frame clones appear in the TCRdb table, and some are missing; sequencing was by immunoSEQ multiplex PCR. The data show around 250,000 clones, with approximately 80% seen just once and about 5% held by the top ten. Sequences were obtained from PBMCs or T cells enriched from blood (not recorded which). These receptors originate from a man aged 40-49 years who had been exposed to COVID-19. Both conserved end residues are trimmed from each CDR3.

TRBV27,ASRPQGYYGYT
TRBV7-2,ASSNGGSSYEQY
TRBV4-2,ASSQGALLNTEAF
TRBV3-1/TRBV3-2,ASSPGNTIY
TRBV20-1,SASDREAF
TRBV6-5,ASSKTPFYGYT
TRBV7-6,ASSLRFGEQF
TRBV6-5,ASSYSWGGGNTEAF
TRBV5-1,ASSWTTGNNQPQH
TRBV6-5,ASSSPRTEAF
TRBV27,ASTGQGANYEQY
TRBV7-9,ASSLTGGASYEQY
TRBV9,ASSAQGLAEQF
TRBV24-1,ATAGAKNTGELF
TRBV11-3,ASSPRGHQSKAF